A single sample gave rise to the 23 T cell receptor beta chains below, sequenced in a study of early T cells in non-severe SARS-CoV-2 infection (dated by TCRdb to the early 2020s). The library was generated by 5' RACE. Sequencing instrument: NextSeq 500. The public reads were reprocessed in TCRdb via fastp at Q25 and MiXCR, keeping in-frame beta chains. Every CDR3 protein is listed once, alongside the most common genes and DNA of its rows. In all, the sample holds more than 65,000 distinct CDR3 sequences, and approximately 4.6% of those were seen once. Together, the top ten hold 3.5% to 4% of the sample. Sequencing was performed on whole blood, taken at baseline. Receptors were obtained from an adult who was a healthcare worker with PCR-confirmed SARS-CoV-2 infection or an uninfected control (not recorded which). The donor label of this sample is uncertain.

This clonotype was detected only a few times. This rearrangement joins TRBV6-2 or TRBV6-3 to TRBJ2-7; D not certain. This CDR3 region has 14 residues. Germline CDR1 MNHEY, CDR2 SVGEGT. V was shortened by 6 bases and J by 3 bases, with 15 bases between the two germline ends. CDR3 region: CASSPPLPFYEQYF. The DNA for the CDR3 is TGTGCCAGCAGCCCCCCGCTACCCTTCTACGAGCAGTACTTC.

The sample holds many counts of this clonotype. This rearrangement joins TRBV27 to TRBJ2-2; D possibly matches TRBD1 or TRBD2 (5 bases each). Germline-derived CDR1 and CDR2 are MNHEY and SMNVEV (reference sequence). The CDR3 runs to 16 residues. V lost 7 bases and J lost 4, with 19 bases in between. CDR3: CASIFARGRTTGELFF. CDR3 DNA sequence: TGTGCCAGCATCTTTGCAAGGGGACGAACCACCGGGGAGCTGTTTTTT.

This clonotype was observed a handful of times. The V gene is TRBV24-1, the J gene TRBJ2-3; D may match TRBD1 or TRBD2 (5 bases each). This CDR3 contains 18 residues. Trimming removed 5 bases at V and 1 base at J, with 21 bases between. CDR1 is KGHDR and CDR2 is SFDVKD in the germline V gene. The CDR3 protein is CATSGRGSGVGGTDTQYF. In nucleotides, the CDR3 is TGTGCCACCAGTGGGCGAGGGAGCGGCGTAGGGGGCACAGATACGCAGTATTTT.

The CDR3 here is CASSLAGSASYNEQFF. The CDR3 region has the DNA TGCGCCAGCAGCTTGGCCGGGAGCGCCTCTTACAATGAGCAGTTCTTC. This chain joins TRBV5-1 and TRBJ2-1; D might be TRBD2 (6 bases). Per germline, CDR1 SGHRS and CDR2 YFSETQ. This CDR3 spans 16 amino acids. With 0 bases removed from V and 4 bases from J, the gap between germline ends came to 14 bases.

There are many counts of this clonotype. The CDR3 DNA reads as TGTGCCAGCAGTTTATCAAGAGGACCCACTGAAGCTTTCTTT. Its translation: CASSLSRGPTEAFF. The J gene is TRBJ1-1, the V gene TRBV12-3 or TRBV12-4; D is undetermined. The CDR3 spans 14 residues. Trimming removed 2 bases from V and 4 bases from J, with 11 bases in between.

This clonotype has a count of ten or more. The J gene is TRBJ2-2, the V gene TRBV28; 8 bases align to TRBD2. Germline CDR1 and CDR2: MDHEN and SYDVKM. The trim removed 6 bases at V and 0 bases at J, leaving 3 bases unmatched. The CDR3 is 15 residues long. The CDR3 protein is CASRLAGPNTGELFF. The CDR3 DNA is TGTGCCAGCAGATTAGCGGGGCCGAACACCGGGGAGCTGTTTTTT. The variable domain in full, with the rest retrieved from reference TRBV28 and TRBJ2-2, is DVKVTQSSRYLVKRTGEKVFLECVQDMDHENMFWYRQDPGLGLRLIYFSYDVKMKEKGDIPEGYSVSREKKERFSLILESASTNQTSMYLCASRLAGPNTGELFFGEGSRLTVL.

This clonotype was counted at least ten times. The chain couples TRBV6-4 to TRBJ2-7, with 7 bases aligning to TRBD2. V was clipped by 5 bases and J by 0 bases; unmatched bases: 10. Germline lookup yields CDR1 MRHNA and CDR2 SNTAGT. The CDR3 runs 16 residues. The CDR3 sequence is CASSPPSGGSSYEQYF. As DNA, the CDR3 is TGTGCCAGCAGTCCCCCCTCGGGCGGGAGCTCCTACGAGCAGTACTTC.

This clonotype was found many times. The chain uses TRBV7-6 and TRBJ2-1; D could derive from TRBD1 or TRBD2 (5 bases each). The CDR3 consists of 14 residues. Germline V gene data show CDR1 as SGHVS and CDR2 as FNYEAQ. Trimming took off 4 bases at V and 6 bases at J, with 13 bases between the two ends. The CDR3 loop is CASSSPGRTNEQFF. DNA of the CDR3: TGTGCCAGCAGCTCCCCGGGACGGACCAATGAGCAGTTCTTC.

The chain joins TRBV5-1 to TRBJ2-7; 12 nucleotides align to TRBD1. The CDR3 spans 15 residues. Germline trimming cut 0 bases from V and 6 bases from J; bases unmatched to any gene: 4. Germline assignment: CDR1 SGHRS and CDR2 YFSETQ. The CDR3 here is CASSLAGTGGVEQYF. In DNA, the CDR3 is TGCGCCAGCAGCTTGGCCGGGACAGGGGGCGTCGAGCAGTACTTC.

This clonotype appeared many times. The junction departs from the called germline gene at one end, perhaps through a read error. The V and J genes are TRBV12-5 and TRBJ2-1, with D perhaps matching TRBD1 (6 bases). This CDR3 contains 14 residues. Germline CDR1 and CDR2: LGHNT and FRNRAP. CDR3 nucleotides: TGTGCTAGTGGTTTGGGACACCGGGACAACGAGCAGTTCTTC. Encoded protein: CASGLGHRDNEQFF.

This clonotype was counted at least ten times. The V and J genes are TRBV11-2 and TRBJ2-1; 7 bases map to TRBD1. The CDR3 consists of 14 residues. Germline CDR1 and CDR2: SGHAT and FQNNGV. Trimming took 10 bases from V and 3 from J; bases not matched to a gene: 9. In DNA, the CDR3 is TGTGCCATCCTTAGGGCAGGGGGCTACAATGAGCAGTTCTTC. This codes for CAILRAGGYNEQFF.

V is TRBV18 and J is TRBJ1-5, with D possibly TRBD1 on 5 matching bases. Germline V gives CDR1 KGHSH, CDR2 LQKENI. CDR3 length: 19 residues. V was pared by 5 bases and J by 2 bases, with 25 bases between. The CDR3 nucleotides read TGTGCCAGCTCAGCACAGGCCACCGCCAGGGCGGGGGGCAATCAGCCCCAGCATTTT. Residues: CASSAQATARAGGNQPQHF.

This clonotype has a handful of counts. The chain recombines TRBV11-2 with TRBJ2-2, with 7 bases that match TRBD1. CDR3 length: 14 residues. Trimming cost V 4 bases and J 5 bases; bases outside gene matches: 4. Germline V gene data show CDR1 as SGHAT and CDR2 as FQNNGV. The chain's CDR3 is CASSWGQTTGELFF. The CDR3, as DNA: TGTGCCAGCAGCTGGGGACAGACTACCGGGGAGCTGTTTTTT.

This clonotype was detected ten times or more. Written as DNA, the CDR3 is TGTGCCAGCAGTGAAGCTCGGACAGGGACCTACGAGCAGTACTTC. Protein product: CASSEARTGTYEQYF. The J gene is TRBJ2-7, the V gene TRBV6-1; the match to TRBD1 covers 8 bases. CDR1 and CDR2 from the germline V gene are MNHNS and SASEGT. CDR3 length: 15 residues. Trimming at V came to 0 bases and at J to 2 bases, leaving 3 bases not matched to a gene.

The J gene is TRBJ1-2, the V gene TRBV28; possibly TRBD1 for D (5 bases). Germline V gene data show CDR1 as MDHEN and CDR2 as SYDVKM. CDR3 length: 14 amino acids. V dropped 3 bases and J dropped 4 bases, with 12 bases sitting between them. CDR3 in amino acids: CASSFVQGVYGYTF. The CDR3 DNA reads TGTGCCAGCAGTTTTGTGCAGGGAGTCTATGGCTACACCTTC.

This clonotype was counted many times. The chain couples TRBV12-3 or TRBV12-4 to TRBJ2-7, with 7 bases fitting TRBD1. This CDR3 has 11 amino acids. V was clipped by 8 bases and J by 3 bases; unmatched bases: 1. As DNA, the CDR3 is TGTGCCAGCGGGACAGTCTACGAGCAGTACTTC. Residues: CASGTVYEQYF.

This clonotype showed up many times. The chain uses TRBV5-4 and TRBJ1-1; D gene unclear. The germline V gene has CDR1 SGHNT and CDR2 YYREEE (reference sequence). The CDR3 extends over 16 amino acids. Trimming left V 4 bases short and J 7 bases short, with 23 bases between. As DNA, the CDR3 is TGTGCCAGCAGCCATGTATGGGGTTCGGAGGGCGGTGAAGCTTTCTTT. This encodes CASSHVWGSEGGEAFF.

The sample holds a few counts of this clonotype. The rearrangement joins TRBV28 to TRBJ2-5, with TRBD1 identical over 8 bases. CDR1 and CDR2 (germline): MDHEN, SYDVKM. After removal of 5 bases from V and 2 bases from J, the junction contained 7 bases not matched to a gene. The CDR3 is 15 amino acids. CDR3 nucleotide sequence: TGTGCCAGCAGTCCTAGACAGGGGCTTCAAGAGACCCAGTACTTC. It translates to CASSPRQGLQETQYF.

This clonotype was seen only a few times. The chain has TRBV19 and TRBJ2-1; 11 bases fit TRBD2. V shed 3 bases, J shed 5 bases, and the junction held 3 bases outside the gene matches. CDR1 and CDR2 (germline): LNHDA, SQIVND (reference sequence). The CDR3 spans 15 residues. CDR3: CASSISSGGHNEQFF. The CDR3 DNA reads TGTGCCAGTAGTATCTCTAGCGGGGGGCACAATGAGCAGTTCTTC.

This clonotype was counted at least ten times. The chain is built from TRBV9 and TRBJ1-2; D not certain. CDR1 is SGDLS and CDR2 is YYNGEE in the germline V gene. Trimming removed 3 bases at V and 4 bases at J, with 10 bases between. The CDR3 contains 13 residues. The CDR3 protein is CASSEDRTYGYTF. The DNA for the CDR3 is TGTGCCAGCAGCGAGGACCGTACCTATGGCTACACCTTC.

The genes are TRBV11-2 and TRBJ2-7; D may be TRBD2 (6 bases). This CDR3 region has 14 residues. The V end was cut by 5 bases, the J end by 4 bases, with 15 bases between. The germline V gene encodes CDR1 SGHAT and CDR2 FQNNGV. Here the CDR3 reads CASSPTTRTYEQYF. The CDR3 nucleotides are TGTGCCAGCAGCCCGACGACTAGGACTTACGAGCAGTACTTC.

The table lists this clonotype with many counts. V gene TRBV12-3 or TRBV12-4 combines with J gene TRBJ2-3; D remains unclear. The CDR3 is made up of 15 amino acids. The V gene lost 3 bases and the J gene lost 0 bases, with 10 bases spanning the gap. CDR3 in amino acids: CASSFSRASTDTQYF. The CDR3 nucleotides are TGTGCCAGCAGTTTCTCGCGAGCCAGCACAGATACGCAGTATTTT.

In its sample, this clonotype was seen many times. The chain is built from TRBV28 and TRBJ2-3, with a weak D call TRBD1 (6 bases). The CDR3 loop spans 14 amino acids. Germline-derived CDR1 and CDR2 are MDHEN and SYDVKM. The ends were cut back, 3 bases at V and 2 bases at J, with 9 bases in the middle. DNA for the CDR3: TGTGCCAGCAGTTTGGGGACAATCACAGATACGCAGTATTTT. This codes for CASSLGTITDTQYF.